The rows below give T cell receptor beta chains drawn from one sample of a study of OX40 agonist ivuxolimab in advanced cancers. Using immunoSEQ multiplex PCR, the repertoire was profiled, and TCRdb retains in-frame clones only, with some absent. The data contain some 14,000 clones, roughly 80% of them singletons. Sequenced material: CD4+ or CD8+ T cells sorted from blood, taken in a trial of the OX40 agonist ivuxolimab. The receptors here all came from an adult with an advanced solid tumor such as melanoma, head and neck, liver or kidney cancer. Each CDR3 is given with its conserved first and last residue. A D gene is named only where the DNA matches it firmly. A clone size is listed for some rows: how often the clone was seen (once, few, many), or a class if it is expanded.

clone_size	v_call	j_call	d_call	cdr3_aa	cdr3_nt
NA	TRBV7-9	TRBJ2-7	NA	CASSPGRTDYEQYF	TGTGCCAGCAGCCCCGGTCGGACGGATTACGAGCAGTACTTC
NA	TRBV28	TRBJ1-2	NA	CASSLSGDGYTF	TGTGCCAGCAGTTTATCAGGAGATGGCTACACCTTC
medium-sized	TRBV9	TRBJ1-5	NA	CASSVSPGQPQHF	TGTGCCAGCAGCGTATCGCCAGGTCAGCCCCAGCATTTT
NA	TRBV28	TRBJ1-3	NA	CASSNLGVTGNTIYF	TGTGCCAGCAGCAACCTTGGGGTTACCGGAAACACCATATATTTT
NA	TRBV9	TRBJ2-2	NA	CASSRGSGIGELFF	TGTGCCAGCAGTCGTGGGAGTGGAATCGGGGAGCTGTTTTTT
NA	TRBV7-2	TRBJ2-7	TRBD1	CASSPWDRAYEQYF	TGTGCCAGCAGCCCCTGGGACAGGGCTTACGAGCAGTACTTC
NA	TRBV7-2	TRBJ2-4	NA	CASSQTGPANIQYF	TGTGCCAGCAGCCAAACCGGACCAGCGAACATTCAGTACTTC
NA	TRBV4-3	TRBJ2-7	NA	CASSQWQGPYYEQYF	TGCGCCAGCAGCCAATGGCAGGGTCCTTACTACGAGCAGTACTTC
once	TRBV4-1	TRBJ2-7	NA	CASSPGPETYEQYF	TGCGCCAGCAGCCCAGGACCGGAGACCTACGAGCAGTACTTC
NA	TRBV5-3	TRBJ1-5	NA	CARSFKVGVSNQPQHF	TGTGCCAGAAGCTTTAAGGTGGGGGTTAGCAATCAGCCCCAGCATTTT
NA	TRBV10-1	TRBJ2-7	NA	CATARGYEQYF	TGCGCCACCGCCAGGGGTTACGAGCAGTACTTC
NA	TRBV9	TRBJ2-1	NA	CASSVVPGDNEQFF	TGTGCCAGCAGCGTAGTACCAGGGGACAATGAGCAGTTCTTC
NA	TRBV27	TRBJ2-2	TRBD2	CASSFVGAGGNTGELFF	TGTGCCAGCAGTTTCGTAGGAGCGGGAGGGAACACCGGGGAGCTGTTTTTT
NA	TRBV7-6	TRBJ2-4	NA	CASSLLFGGAAKNIQYF	TGTGCCAGCAGCTTATTGTTCGGGGGCGCGGCCAAAAACATTCAGTACTTC
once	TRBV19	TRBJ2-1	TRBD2	CASSLLAGEQFF	TGTGCCAGTAGTCTCTTAGCGGGGGAGCAGTTCTTC
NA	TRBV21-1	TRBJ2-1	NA	CASRTATGSSYNEQFF	TGTGCCAGCAGAACGGCGACGGGGAGCTCCTACAATGAGCAGTTCTTC
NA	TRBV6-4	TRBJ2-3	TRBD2	CASSKLAEAADTQYF	TGTGCCAGCAGTAAACTAGCGGAGGCAGCAGATACGCAGTATTTT
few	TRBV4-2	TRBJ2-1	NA	CASSHGTAGGYNEQFF	TGTGCCAGCAGCCACGGGACCGCTGGTGGGTACAATGAGCAGTTCTTC
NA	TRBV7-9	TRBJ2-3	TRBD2	CASRPTVLGLAAADTQYF	TGTGCCAGCAGACCCACCGTGCTGGGACTAGCAGCCGCAGATACGCAGTATTTT
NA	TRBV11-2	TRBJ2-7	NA	CASNLGGAYEQYF	TGTGCCAGCAACTTGGGCGGAGCCTACGAGCAGTACTTC
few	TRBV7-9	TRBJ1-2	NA	CASNLAWRGYGYTF	TGTGCCAGCAACTTAGCCTGGCGGGGCTATGGCTACACCTTC
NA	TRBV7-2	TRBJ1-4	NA	CASREGDLGEKLFF	TGTGCCAGCAGAGAGGGGGACCTAGGGGAAAAACTGTTTTTT
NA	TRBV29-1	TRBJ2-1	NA	CSVAWASYNEQFF	TGCAGCGTTGCGTGGGCATCCTACAATGAGCAGTTCTTC
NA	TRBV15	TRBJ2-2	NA	CATSRGWNTGELFF	TGTGCCACCAGCAGGGGGTGGAACACCGGGGAGCTGTTTTTT
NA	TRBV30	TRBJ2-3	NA	CAWSVSGFTDTQYF	TGTGCCTGGAGTGTAAGCGGGTTCACAGATACGCAGTATTTT
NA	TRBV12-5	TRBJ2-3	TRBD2	CASGLVTGGAVDTQYF	TGTGCTAGTGGTTTGGTAACCGGGGGGGCCGTTGATACGCAGTATTTT
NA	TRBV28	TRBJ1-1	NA	CASSLGLGKNTEAFF	TGTGCCAGCAGTTTAGGCCTGGGCAAGAACACTGAAGCTTTCTTT
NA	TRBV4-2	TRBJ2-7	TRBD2	CASSQDLAGGYEQYF	TGTGCCAGCAGCCAAGATCTAGCGGGGGGCTACGAGCAGTACTTC
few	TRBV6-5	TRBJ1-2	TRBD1	CASSGDRDRLYGYTF	TGTGCCAGCAGCGGGGACCGGGACAGACTCTATGGCTACACCTTC
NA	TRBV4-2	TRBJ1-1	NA	CASRPGLGNTEAFF	TGTGCCAGCAGACCGGGGTTAGGAAACACTGAAGCTTTCTTT
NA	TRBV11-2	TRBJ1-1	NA	CASSLTNTEAFF	TGTGCCAGCAGCCTGACGAACACTGAAGCTTTCTTT
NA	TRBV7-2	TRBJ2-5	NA	CASSGFGPGQYF	TGTGCCAGCAGCGGCTTTGGGCCGGGTCAGTACTTC
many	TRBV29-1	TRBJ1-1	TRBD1	CSVDLSTGLNTEAFF	TGCAGCGTTGACCTGTCGACAGGGCTGAACACTGAAGCTTTCTTT
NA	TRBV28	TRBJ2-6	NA	CAINGGRSEANVLTF	TGTGCCATAAACGGAGGCCGGTCTGAGGCCAACGTCCTGACTTTC
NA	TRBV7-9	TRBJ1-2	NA	CASSLVPGVYGYTF	TGTGCCAGCAGCTTAGTACCGGGGGTTTATGGCTACACCTTC
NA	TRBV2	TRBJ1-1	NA	CASEEAGMNTEAFF	TGTGCCAGCGAGGAAGCAGGTATGAACACTGAAGCTTTCTTT
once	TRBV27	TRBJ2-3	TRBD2	CASSLLGGDTQYF	TGTGCCAGCAGTTTACTGGGGGGGGATACGCAGTATTTT
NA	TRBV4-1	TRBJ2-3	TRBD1	CASEGQGGTDTQYF	TGCGCCAGCGAGGGGCAGGGGGGCACAGATACGCAGTATTTT
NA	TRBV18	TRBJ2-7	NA	CASSSGLTYEQYF	TGTGCCAGCTCCTCGGGACTGACCTACGAGCAGTACTTC
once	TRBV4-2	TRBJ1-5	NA	CASSQGQSNQPQHF	TGTGCCAGCAGCCAAGGGCAGAGCAATCAGCCCCAGCATTTT
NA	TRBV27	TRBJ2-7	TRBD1	CASNKQGPNDEQYF	TGTGCCAGCAATAAACAGGGGCCCAATGACGAGCAGTACTTC
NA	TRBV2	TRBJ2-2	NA	CASTPTGELFF	TGTGCCAGCACGCCCACCGGGGAGCTGTTTTTT
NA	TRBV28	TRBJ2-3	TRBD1	CASSLGADGQGAPDTQYF	TGTGCCAGCAGTTTAGGGGCTGACGGACAGGGGGCGCCCGATACGCAGTATTTT
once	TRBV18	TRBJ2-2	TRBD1	CASSQPGGGNTGELFF	TGTGCCAGCTCACAACCAGGGGGCGGAAACACCGGGGAGCTGTTTTTT
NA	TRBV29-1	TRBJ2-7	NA	CSVAQGYEQYF	TGCAGCGTTGCGCAGGGCTACGAGCAGTACTTC
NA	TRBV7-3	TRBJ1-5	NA	CASSLVPGAQPQHF	TGTGCCAGCAGCTTAGTCCCGGGGGCTCAGCCCCAGCATTTT
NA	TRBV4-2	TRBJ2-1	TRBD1	CASSQFRDSNNEQFF	TGTGCCAGCAGCCAGTTCCGGGACAGTAACAATGAGCAGTTCTTC
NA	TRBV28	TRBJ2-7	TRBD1	CASSRRTGREQYF	TGTGCCAGCAGCCGTAGGACAGGGCGAGAGCAGTACTTC
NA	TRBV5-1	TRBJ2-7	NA	CASSSGTEQYF	TGCGCCAGCAGCTCCGGGACGGAGCAGTACTTC
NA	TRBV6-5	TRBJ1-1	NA	CASSYSRGLEAFF	TGTGCCAGCAGTTACTCGAGGGGTCTCGAAGCTTTCTTT
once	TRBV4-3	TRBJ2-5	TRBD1	CASSQAQGQGETQYF	TGCGCCAGCAGCCAAGCCCAGGGACAGGGGGAGACCCAGTACTTC
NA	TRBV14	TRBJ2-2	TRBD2	CATMNGTSGGPSGELFF	TGTGCCACCATGAACGGGACTAGCGGGGGGCCAAGCGGGGAGCTGTTTTTT
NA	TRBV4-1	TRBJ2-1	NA	CASSQVPAGYNEQFF	TGCGCCAGCAGCCAAGTTCCCGCCGGCTACAATGAGCAGTTCTTC
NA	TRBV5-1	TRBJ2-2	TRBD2	CASSPGLAGGHGELFF	TGCGCCAGCAGCCCCGGACTAGCGGGAGGGCACGGGGAGCTGTTTTTT
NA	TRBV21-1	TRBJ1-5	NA	CASSKAQGVMGSDQPQHF	TGTGCCAGCAGCAAAGCCCAGGGGGTAATGGGTTCCGATCAGCCCCAGCATTTT
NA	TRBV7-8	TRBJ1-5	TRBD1	CASGRGPGSNQPQHF	TGTGCCAGCGGCAGGGGGCCCGGAAGCAATCAGCCCCAGCATTTT
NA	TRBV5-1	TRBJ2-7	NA	CASSLEGGYEQYF	TGCGCCAGCAGCTTGGAGGGGGGCTACGAGCAGTACTTC
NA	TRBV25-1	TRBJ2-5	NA	CASSESGPRQYF	TGTGCCAGCAGTGAATCAGGGCCGCGCCAGTACTTC
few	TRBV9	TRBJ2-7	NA	CASSVEPSPAYEQYF	TGTGCCAGCAGCGTAGAACCCAGCCCTGCCTACGAGCAGTACTTC